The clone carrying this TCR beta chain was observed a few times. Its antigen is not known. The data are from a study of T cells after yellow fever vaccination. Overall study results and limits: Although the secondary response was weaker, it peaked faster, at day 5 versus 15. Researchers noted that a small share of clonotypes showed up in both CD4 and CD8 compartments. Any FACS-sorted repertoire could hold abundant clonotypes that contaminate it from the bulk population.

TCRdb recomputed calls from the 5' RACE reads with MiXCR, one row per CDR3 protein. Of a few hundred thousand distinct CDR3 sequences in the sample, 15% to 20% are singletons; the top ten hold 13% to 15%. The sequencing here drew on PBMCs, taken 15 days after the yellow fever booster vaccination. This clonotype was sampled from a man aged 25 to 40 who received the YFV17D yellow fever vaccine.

The CDR3 bases are TGTGCCTGGAGACCGACAGGGTATAAATACGAGCAGTACTTC. Residues: CAWRPTGYKYEQYF. The chain combines TRBV30 with TRBJ2-7; 7 positions match TRBD1. Germline V gene sequence: CDR1 GTSNPN, CDR2 SVGIG (reference sequence). V trimming: 3 bases; J trimming: 4 bases; junction bases outside the gene matches: 9. The CDR3 is 14 amino acids. The complete variable domain, with remaining parts taken from reference TRBV30 and TRBJ2-7, reads SQTIHQWPATLVQPVGSPLSLECTVEGTSNPNLYWYRQAAGRGLQLLFYSVGIGQISSEVPQNLSASRPQDRQFILSSKKLLLSDSGFYLCAWRPTGYKYEQYFGPGTRLTVT.